Following are 26 T cell receptor beta chains from one sample sequenced in a study of Ad26.COV2.S vaccination and SARS-CoV-2 variants (dated by TCRdb to the early 2020s). Libraries were prepared through the immunoSEQ multiplex PCR assay. This immuneACCESS table, as held by TCRdb, lists in-frame sequences with V and J called but not all clones. Of the missing ones, under half trace to an unresolved V gene in checked studies; the others have no known cause. This sample holds about 350,000 clones; about 88% were observed only once. The ten biggest clones cover 6.4% of the sample. What this sample's treatment or condition label stands for: 19 received Ad26.COV2.S at low or high dose, single or two shots; 5 received placebo; per-sample allocation not given. Repertoires of vaccine and placebo recipients were sequenced from samples collected on day 63 after the first injection. Sequences were derived from peripheral blood, sampled in a trial of Ad26.COV2.S vaccine versus placebo. The source of these receptors is a person aged 18 to 59 who received the Ad26.COV2.S COVID-19 vaccine or a placebo.

The chain recombines TRBV4-3 with TRBJ2-7; D is unresolved. V was shortened by 1 base and J by 5 bases, with 15 bases between the two germline ends. The CDR3 loop spans 15 amino acids. CDR1 and CDR2 from the germline V gene are LGHNA and YSLEER. CDR3 residues: CASSQGAWGLNEQYF. The CDR3 nucleotides are TGCGCCAGCAGCCAAGGGGCTTGGGGTTTGAACGAGCAGTACTTC.

J is TRBJ1-2 and V is TRBV18, with D perhaps TRBD1 (5 bases). Trimming removed 4 bases from V and 8 bases from J, with 14 bases in between. The CDR3 runs to 13 residues. Germline V gene lookup returns CDR1 KGHSH and CDR2 LQKENI. CDR3 DNA sequence: TGTGCCAGCTCACTTCCGGGACTCCGGGGCTACACCTTC. It specifies CASSLPGLRGYTF.

This chain joins TRBV7-9 and TRBJ1-1; 9 bases are a match to TRBD1. The germline CDR1 and CDR2 sequences are SEHNR and FQNEAQ (reference sequence). This CDR3 is built from 18 residues. V lost 3 bases to trimming and J lost 1 base; unmatched junction nucleotides: 12. CDR3 sequence reads: CASSLGVGQGLKNTEAFF. The CDR3 nucleotides are TGTGCCAGCAGCTTGGGAGTCGGACAGGGGCTAAAGAACACTGAAGCTTTCTTT.

J is TRBJ2-3 and V is TRBV10-3, with a weak D call TRBD2 (5 bases). The V end was cut by 4 bases, the J end by 0 bases, with 11 bases between. Looked up from germline, CDR1 is ENHRY and CDR2 is SYGVKD. This CDR3 has 15 amino acids. Here the CDR3 DNA reads TGTGCCATCAGTGGTGCGGGCTCTAGCACAGATACGCAGTATTTT. Protein: CAISGAGSSTDTQYF.

This chain uses TRBV7-2 with TRBJ1-5; possible D gene TRBD1, 6 bases. CDR1 and CDR2 from the germline V gene are SGHTA and FQGNSA. The CDR3 sequence is 15 residues long. The V end lost 4 bases, the J end lost 11 bases, and 21 bases lay between the germline ends. Here the CDR3 reads CASSSRDTFAVTQHF. The DNA for the CDR3 is TGTGCCAGCAGCTCTCGGGACACCTTCGCCGTGACCCAGCATTTT.

The chain uses TRBV4-1 and TRBJ2-5; 7 positions agree with TRBD2. This CDR3 has 17 residues. Germline CDR1 and CDR2: MGHRA and YSYEKL. V shed 2 bases, J shed 10 bases, and the junction held 19 bases outside the gene matches. CDR3 sequence reads: CASSQPYGLGRNEGQYF. The DNA of the CDR3 is TGCGCCAGCAGCCAACCTTACGGACTAGGGCGAAATGAGGGCCAGTACTTC.

The rearrangement joins TRBV2 to TRBJ2-5; D unclear. Looked up from germline, CDR1 is SNHLY and CDR2 is FYNNEI. The CDR3 extends over 10 amino acids. V was pared by 5 bases and J by 4 bases, with 2 bases between. CDR3 amino acids: CASSSETQYF. CDR3 sequence (DNA): TGTGCCAGCAGTTCAGAGACCCAGTACTTC. Together with reference TRBV2 and TRBJ2-5, the CDR3 gives the full variable domain: EPEVTQTPSHQVTQMGQEVILRCVPISNHLYFYWYRQILGQKVEFLVSFYNNEISEKSEIFDDQFSVERPDGSNFTLKIRSTKLEDSAMYFCASSSETQYFGPGTRLLVL.

J is TRBJ1-1 and V is TRBV5-4, with 7 nucleotides matching TRBD1. The germline CDR1 and CDR2 sequences are SGHNT and YYREEE (reference sequence). The CDR3 covers 14 residues. The trim removed 5 bases at V and 3 bases at J, leaving 7 bases unmatched. CDR3 nucleotides: TGTGCCAGCAGTTCCCGGGACAGATACACTGAAGCTTTCTTT. As protein: CASSSRDRYTEAFF.

The gene calls are TRBV7-2 and TRBJ1-4, with D possibly matching TRBD1 (6 bases). Trimming took off 5 bases at V and 5 bases at J, with 15 bases between the two ends. In germline, CDR1 is SGHTA, CDR2 FQGNSA. The CDR3 is made up of 15 amino acids. CDR3 region: CASSHRQELNEKLFF. The CDR3, as DNA: TGTGCCAGCAGCCATCGACAGGAATTAAATGAAAAACTGTTTTTT.

This chain connects TRBV7-3 to TRBJ2-1; possibly TRBD2 for D (5 bases). The V end was cut by 5 bases, the J end by 9 bases, with 14 bases between. CDR3 length equals 13 residues. Per germline, CDR1 SGHTA and CDR2 FQGTGA. CDR3 loop: CASSAVGRGEQFF. For the CDR3, the DNA is TGTGCCAGCAGCGCCGTGGGGAGAGGTGAGCAGTTCTTC.

The rearrangement joins TRBV7-9 to TRBJ2-7, with 10 bases lining up with TRBD2. Germline CDR1 SEHNR, CDR2 FQNEAQ (reference sequence). V trimming: 7 bases; J trimming: 0 bases; junction bases outside the gene matches: 6. This CDR3 region has 15 residues. The CDR3 DNA follows: TGTGCCAGCACCGGAACTAGCGGGGCCTCCTACGAGCAGTACTTC. This translates into CASTGTSGASYEQYF.

V usage is TRBV6-5 and J usage is TRBJ2-7, with TRBD2 matching 8 bases. Germline loops: CDR1 MNHEY, CDR2 SVGAGI. V dropped 4 bases and J dropped 3; count of bases not matched to a gene: 2. The length of the CDR3 is 13 residues. CDR3 in DNA: TGTGCCAGCAGTTTCAGCGGGAGCTACGAGCAGTACTTC. Translating it yields CASSFSGSYEQYF.

This chain links TRBV18 with TRBJ1-1, with 7 bases aligning to TRBD1. V was pared by 0 bases and J by 7 bases, with 2 bases of the junction left unmatched. Germline values: CDR1 KGHSH, CDR2 LQKENI. The CDR3 is made up of 13 amino acids. The CDR3 bases are TGTGCCAGCTCACCACCTGGACAGGTTGAAGCTTTCTTT. As protein: CASSPPGQVEAFF. Full variable domain (rest looked up from reference TRBV18 and TRBJ1-1): NAGVMQNPRHLVRRRGQEARLRCSPMKGHSHVYWYRQLPEEGLKFMVYLQKENIIDESGMPKERFSAEFPKEGPSILRIQQVVRGDSAAYFCASSPPGQVEAFFGQGTRLTVV.

This chain uses TRBV18 with TRBJ2-3; no firm D call. The V end lost 2 bases, the J end lost 4 bases, and 16 bases lay between the germline ends. Germline assignment: CDR1 KGHSH and CDR2 LQKENI. The CDR3 loop spans 16 amino acids. The CDR3 reads CASSPGGVIHSDTQYF. CDR3 sequence (DNA): TGTGCCAGCTCACCAGGTGGGGTAATACATTCAGATACGCAGTATTTT.

The chain is built from TRBV25-1 and TRBJ1-1, with D maybe TRBD1 (5 bases). The V gene lost 2 bases and the J gene lost 0 bases, with 10 bases spanning the gap. CDR1 and CDR2 (germline): MGHDK, SYGVNS. The CDR3 is made up of 15 amino acids. CDR3 DNA: TGTGCCAGCAGTGAAACAGGCTACTTGAACACTGAAGCTTTCTTT. Translating gives CASSETGYLNTEAFF. Drawing the rest from reference TRBV25-1 and TRBJ1-1, the complete variable domain is EADIYQTPRYLVIGTGKKITLECSQTMGHDKMYWYQQDPGMELHLIHYSYGVNSTEKGDLSSESTVSRIRTEHFPLTLESARPSHTSQYLCASSETGYLNTEAFFGQGTRLTVV.

Remarks on this clone: This CDR3 is also generated by other DNA sequences in the sample. The rearrangement links TRBV5-1 to TRBJ2-2, with a possible D match to TRBD1 (5 bases). V was clipped by 0 bases and J by 1 base, with 10 bases between them. Germline V gives CDR1 SGHRS, CDR2 YFSETQ. The CDR3 is 16 amino acids. The CDR3 protein is CASSLAGQGNTGELFF. The CDR3 DNA is TGCGCCAGCAGCTTGGCAGGTCAGGGGAACACCGGGGAGCTGTTTTTT.

CDR3 protein: CASSLEGLPRSSGNTIYF. The CDR3 DNA sequence: TGTGCCAGCAGCTTAGAGGGGCTTCCAAGATCCTCTGGAAACACCATATATTTT. The chain has TRBV7-2 and TRBJ1-3; D possibly corresponds to TRBD1 (5 bases). The CDR3 spans 18 residues. Trimming took off 1 base at V and 0 bases at J, with 16 bases between the two ends. In germline, CDR1 is SGHTA, CDR2 FQGNSA.

V gene TRBV4-2 combines with J gene TRBJ2-3; tentatively, D is TRBD2 (7 bases). This CDR3 spans 15 amino acids. The germline V gene has CDR1 LGHNA and CDR2 YNFKEQ. V was trimmed by 4 bases and J by 4 bases, leaving 15 bases between them. CDR3 nucleotides: TGTGCCAGCAGCCCCGCGGGGGCTGGAGCAGATACGCAGTATTTT. This encodes CASSPAGAGADTQYF.

This chain joins TRBV3-1 (or the pseudogene TRBV3-2) and TRBJ2-1; D is possibly TRBD1 or TRBD2 (6 bases each). This CDR3 has 16 amino acids. V lost 4 bases and J lost 4, with 17 bases in between. Germline CDR1 is LGHDT and CDR2 is YNNKEL (reference sequence). The CDR3 DNA reads TGTGCCAGCAGCCGCCGAGGGGGGCCGGGATACAATGAGCAGTTCTTC. It specifies CASSRRGGPGYNEQFF.

J is TRBJ2-3 and V is TRBV4-2; D may be TRBD2 (7 bases). V was clipped by 0 bases and J by 5 bases, with 12 bases between them. This CDR3 comprises 15 residues. Germline V gene data show CDR1 as LGHNA and CDR2 as YNFKEQ. CDR3 protein: CASSQEGGAVDTQYF. CDR3 DNA: TGTGCCAGCAGCCAAGAAGGGGGGGCGGTAGATACGCAGTATTTT.

CDR3: CASSYSAGVSRETQYF. In DNA form, the CDR3 reads TGTGCCAGCAGTTACTCGGCAGGGGTCAGTCGGGAGACCCAGTACTTC. V is TRBV6-5 and J is TRBJ2-5, with D perhaps matching TRBD1 (6 bases). V shed 0 bases and J shed 5 bases, with 16 bases lying between them. The CDR3 covers 16 residues. Germline values: CDR1 MNHEY, CDR2 SVGAGI.

This chain joins TRBV28 and TRBJ1-2; 8 bases are a match to TRBD1. The CDR3 is 13 residues long. Germline V gene data show CDR1 as MDHEN and CDR2 as SYDVKM. Germline trimming cut 6 bases from V and 7 bases from J; bases unmatched to any gene: 7. The CDR3 loop is CASREQGAGGYTF. CDR3 coding DNA: TGTGCCAGCAGAGAGCAGGGGGCCGGTGGCTACACCTTC.

The J gene is TRBJ2-1, the V gene TRBV14, with 9 bases identical to TRBD1. Per germline, CDR1 SGHDN and CDR2 FVKESK. With V trimmed by 4 bases and J by 6 bases, 25 bases remained unmatched. CDR3 length equals 21 residues. The CDR3 sequence is CASSPKIPGTGNADSFNEQFF. The DNA of the CDR3 is TGTGCCAGCAGCCCCAAGATTCCTGGGACAGGGAACGCGGATAGCTTCAATGAGCAGTTCTTC.

This chain links TRBV19 with TRBJ1-2; D remains ambiguous. From germline, CDR1 is LNHDA and CDR2 SQIVND (reference sequence). With 2 bases removed from V and 8 bases from J, the gap between germline ends came to 27 bases. This CDR3 comprises 18 residues. The DNA for the CDR3 is TGTGCCAGTAGTATATCGCGTCAGATAGTTGGAGGTGGATTCGGCTACACCTTC. The encoded protein is CASSISRQIVGGGFGYTF.

This chain uses TRBV20-1 with TRBJ1-1; D unresolved. Germline V gene sequence: CDR1 DFQATT, CDR2 SNEGSKA (reference sequence). The CDR3 covers 11 residues. V lost 3 bases, J lost 10 bases, and 12 bases lay in between. CDR3 amino acids: CSASRPPGAFF. In DNA, the CDR3 is TGCAGTGCTAGCCGTCCTCCCGGAGCTTTCTTT.

This chain connects TRBV6-1 to TRBJ2-6, with D maybe TRBD1 (6 bases). This CDR3 has 16 residues. V dropped 1 base and J dropped 2 bases, with 9 bases sitting between them. The V gene's germline CDR1 is MNHNS and CDR2 SASEGT. CDR3 nucleotides: TGTGCCAGCAGTGAAGACAGGGTGGCTGGGGCCAACGTCCTGACTTTC. Protein product: CASSEDRVAGANVLTF.